Listed here is a single T cell receptor beta chain. The source of the sample is a study of blood T cell repertoires in COVID-19. Across the whole study: From the United States, Italy and Spain came samples of acute and convalescent COVID-19.

While infection was still active, Seattle patients were enrolled and then followed longitudinally. Authors' data handling: Reference gene primers were amplified, and this amplification served to estimate nucleated cell counts. Some clones are missing from TCRdb's copy, which holds only in-frame ones; the method was immunoSEQ multiplex PCR. D and trimming come from the DNA, and the V and J calls and clone size come from that table. In the table there are 300,000 to 400,000 clones, approximately 86% of which are singletons. The material sequenced was peripheral blood. The clonotype was recovered from a man aged 25-40 years with COVID-19, enrolled during active disease.

CDR3 loop: CASSLTGDNQPQHF. The CDR3 coding sequence is TGTGCCAGCAGCTTGACAGGGGACAATCAGCCCCAGCATTTT. The chain couples TRBV27 to TRBJ1-5, with TRBD1 identical over 8 bases. The CDR3 runs to 14 residues. Per the germline V gene, CDR1 is MNHEY and CDR2 is SMNVEV (reference sequence). The junction had 4 bases not matched to a gene; V was cut back by 6 bases and J by 3 bases.